Each of the 20 T cell receptor beta chains below was sequenced from the same sample in a study of siplizumab effects on memory and regulatory T cells. Assay: immunoSEQ multiplex PCR; the TCRdb copy retains only in-frame clones and omits some. The table includes more than 75,000 clones, roughly 96% detected once. The specimen sequenced was naive CD4+ T cells sorted from blood. The receptor source for this set is a human donor in good health.

The rearrangement joins TRBV5-1 to TRBJ2-5; 8 bases line up with TRBD1. V was clipped by 2 bases and J by 3 bases; unmatched bases: 6. Germline loops: CDR1 SGHRS, CDR2 YFSETQ. The CDR3 contains 15 residues. CDR3 in DNA: TGCGCCAGCAGCTTACAGGACAGGGAGGAAGAGACCCAGTACTTC. This codes for CASSLQDREEETQYF. The full variable domain, with the rest looked up from reference TRBV5-1 and TRBJ2-5, is KAGVTQTPRYLIKTRGQQVTLSCSPISGHRSVSWYQQTPGQGLQFLFEYFSETQRNKGNFPGRFSGRQFSNSRSEMNVSTLELGDSALYLCASSLQDREEETQYFGPGTRLLVL.

The V and J genes are TRBV5-1 and TRBJ2-1; 13 nucleotides match TRBD2. V shed 2 bases, J shed 0 bases, and the junction held 5 bases outside the gene matches. The CDR3 contains 18 residues. The V gene's germline CDR1 is SGHRS and CDR2 YFSETQ. The CDR3: CASSFGTSGVSSYNEQFF. CDR3 DNA sequence: TGCGCCAGCAGCTTTGGGACTAGCGGGGTGAGCTCCTACAATGAGCAGTTCTTC.

This chain uses TRBV5-4 with TRBJ2-1, with D possibly matching TRBD1 (5 bases). The CDR3 runs to 17 residues. Germline lookup yields CDR1 SGHNT and CDR2 YYREEE (reference sequence). Trimming pared 4 bases from V and 0 bases from J, leaving 17 bases between. The CDR3 reads CASSELGLQFSYNEQFF. In nucleotides, the CDR3 is TGTGCCAGCAGCGAATTGGGGCTCCAATTCTCCTACAATGAGCAGTTCTTC. The variable domain in full, completed from reference TRBV5-4 and TRBJ2-1, reads ETGVTQSPTHLIKTRGQQVTLRCSSQSGHNTVSWYQQALGQGPQFIFQYYREEENGRGNFPPRFSGLQFPNYSSELNVNALELDDSALYLCASSELGLQFSYNEQFFGPGTRLTVL.

The V and J genes are TRBV14 and TRBJ2-5; D may correspond to TRBD1 or TRBD2 (5 bases each). Gene TRBJ2-7 matches the end of the DNA better, so the J call may be wrong. The CDR3 covers 13 residues. Germline V CDR1 and CDR2: SGHDN, FVKESK. CDR3 DNA: TGTGCCAGCAGCCAAGCGGGACCCTCCGAGCAGTACTTC. The encoded protein is CASSQAGPSEQYF.

Details on this clone: Other DNA sequences in this specimen translate into the identical CDR3. The chain's CDR3 is CASSNRDTQYF. Written as DNA, the CDR3 is TGTGCCAGCAGTAACCGAGATACGCAGTATTTT. The chain has TRBV25-1 and TRBJ2-3; D not resolved. The CDR3 runs 11 residues. Germline lookup yields CDR1 MGHDK and CDR2 SYGVNS. Trimming shortened V by 5 bases and J by 5 bases, and 5 bases separated the two germline ends.

The V call is TRBV28, the J call TRBJ2-7; 10 bases are a match to TRBD1. The CDR3 runs 18 residues. Germline trimming cut 3 bases from V and 0 bases from J; bases unmatched to any gene: 11. Germline values: CDR1 MDHEN, CDR2 SYDVKM. In DNA, the CDR3 is TGTGCCAGCAGTTTCCTCTGGATGGGGACAGGGGTCTCCTACGAGCAGTACTTC. Encoded protein: CASSFLWMGTGVSYEQYF. The whole variable domain, filled in from reference TRBV28 and TRBJ2-7, reads DVKVTQSSRYLVKRTGEKVFLECVQDMDHENMFWYRQDPGLGLRLIYFSYDVKMKEKGDIPEGYSVSREKKERFSLILESASTNQTSMYLCASSFLWMGTGVSYEQYFGPGTRLTVT.

V usage is TRBV27 and J usage is TRBJ2-3, with D perhaps TRBD1 or TRBD2 (5 bases each). Per germline, CDR1 MNHEY and CDR2 SMNVEV (reference sequence). V was shortened by 3 bases and J by 5 bases, with 12 bases between the two germline ends. This CDR3 spans 14 amino acids. The chain's CDR3 is CASSFRGGGDTQYF. Here the CDR3 DNA reads TGTGCCAGCAGTTTTAGGGGTGGGGGAGATACGCAGTATTTT.

The chain links TRBV7-6 to TRBJ1-5, with D possibly TRBD1 on 6 matching bases. The ends were cut back, 2 bases at V and 5 bases at J, with 13 bases in the middle. Germline V gives CDR1 SGHVS, CDR2 FNYEAQ. CDR3 length equals 15 residues. CDR3 loop: CASSLTDGGHQPQHF. The CDR3 nucleotides are TGTGCCAGCAGCTTAACGGACGGGGGGCATCAGCCCCAGCATTTT.

This clone was picked up a small number of times. The rearrangement links TRBV6-6 to TRBJ1-5; D unclear. V was pared by 7 bases and J by 4 bases, with 8 bases between. CDR3 length equals 12 residues. The germline V gene encodes CDR1 MNHNY and CDR2 SVGAGI (reference sequence). This CDR3 is CASNAGNQPQHF. CDR3 DNA sequence: TGTGCCAGCAATGCGGGTAATCAGCCCCAGCATTTT.

The gene calls are TRBV4-3 and TRBJ2-3; D not resolved. This CDR3 contains 15 residues. V gave up 2 bases and J gave up 1 base, with 10 bases separating them. Germline assignment: CDR1 LGHNA and CDR2 YSLEER. CDR3: CASSQRSWGTDTQYF. CDR3 bases: TGCGCCAGCAGCCAAAGGTCTTGGGGCACAGATACGCAGTATTTT.

CDR3 sequence (DNA): TGTGCCAGCAGTTTTAGACAGGGGGCCTACAATGAGCAGTTCTTC. This translates into CASSFRQGAYNEQFF. The chain couples TRBV6-1 to TRBJ2-1; TRBD1 aligns across 9 bases. The CDR3 extends over 15 amino acids. The J segment lost 2 bases and the V segment lost 5 bases, leaving 4 bases of the junction unmatched. Germline loops: CDR1 MNHNS, CDR2 SASEGT.

The chain joins TRBV7-2 to TRBJ1-2; TRBD1 aligns across 7 bases. V was clipped by 3 bases and J by 6 bases; unmatched bases: 10. CDR3 length equals 15 residues. Germline lookup yields CDR1 SGHTA and CDR2 FQGNSA. CDR3 amino acids: CASSFFTDRTNGYTF. DNA for the CDR3: TGTGCCAGCAGCTTTTTTACGGACAGGACCAATGGCTACACCTTC.

The rearrangement joins TRBV7-2 to TRBJ1-2, with D perhaps TRBD1 (6 bases). The CDR3 runs to 14 residues. V lost 4 bases, J lost 7 bases, and 16 bases lay in between. Looked up from germline, CDR1 is SGHTA and CDR2 is FQGNSA. CDR3 nucleotides: TGTGCCAGCAGCTCCGGGACACCCCGGGGTGGCTACACCTTC. This sequence encodes CASSSGTPRGGYTF.

This clone was observed once. The CDR3 nucleotides are TGTGCCAGCCTCCGGGACAGAAACACAGATACGCAGTATTTT. Translation gives CASLRDRNTDTQYF. The genes are TRBV2 and TRBJ2-3, with TRBD1 matching 7 bases. The V and J ends lost 8 bases and 2 bases, in that order; junction bases with no gene match: 7. The CDR3 has 14 amino acids. Germline V lookup: CDR1 SNHLY, CDR2 FYNNEI.

V is TRBV28 and J is TRBJ2-5, with D unresolved. V lost 6 bases and J 1 base, leaving 9 bases between the germline ends. CDR1 and CDR2 (germline): MDHEN, SYDVKM. The CDR3 totals 13 residues. This CDR3 reads CASSVAAQETQYF. Written as DNA, the CDR3 is TGTGCCAGCAGCGTGGCAGCCCAAGAGACCCAGTACTTC.

The genes are TRBV2 and TRBJ1-2; no clear D gene. In germline, CDR1 is SNHLY, CDR2 FYNNEI. V lost 3 bases to trimming and J lost 4 bases, with 9 bases between them. This CDR3 has 13 amino acids. The CDR3 nucleotides read TGTGCCAGCAGTGACAGTACATCCTATGGCTACACCTTC. Protein product: CASSDSTSYGYTF. Complete variable domain (other parts from reference TRBV2 and TRBJ1-2): EPEVTQTPSHQVTQMGQEVILRCVPISNHLYFYWYRQILGQKVEFLVSFYNNEISEKSEIFDDQFSVERPDGSNFTLKIRSTKLEDSAMYFCASSDSTSYGYTFGSGTRLTVV.

The V call is TRBV29-1, the J call TRBJ2-3; D possibly corresponds to TRBD1 (6 bases). Germline-derived CDR1 and CDR2 are SQVTM and ANQGSEA. The germline V and J ends were trimmed by 2 bases and 4 bases, with 16 bases remaining between them. The CDR3 contains 15 residues. In DNA form, the CDR3 reads TGCAGCGTTGAACCTACAGGGTCGGGCGCAGATACGCAGTATTTT. It yields the protein CSVEPTGSGADTQYF.

This chain joins TRBV23-1 and TRBJ2-7; 8 bases fit TRBD2. TRBV23-1 is filed as an ORF, its function uncertain. Trimming cost V 6 bases and J 0 bases; bases outside gene matches: 19. The CDR3 contains 19 residues. This CDR3 is CASSLPRGGSPSSSYEQYF. The CDR3 DNA follows: TGCGCCAGCAGCCTCCCGCGCGGGGGGTCACCTTCGAGCTCCTACGAGCAGTACTTC.

The gene calls are TRBV30 and TRBJ2-3; 7 nucleotides line up with TRBD2. V lost 8 bases to trimming and J lost 1 base; unmatched junction nucleotides: 9. The CDR3 is 14 residues long. Germline assignment: CDR1 GTSNPN and CDR2 SVGIG (reference sequence). Here the CDR3 reads CATPDGGGTDTQYF. The CDR3 DNA reads as TGTGCCACACCAGATGGGGGGGGCACAGATACGCAGTATTTT. Complete variable domain (other parts from reference TRBV30 and TRBJ2-3): SQTIHQWPATLVQPVGSPLSLECTVEGTSNPNLYWYRQAAGRGLQLLFYSVGIGQISSEVPQNLSASRPQDRQFILSSKKLLLSDSGFYLCATPDGGGTDTQYFGPGTRLTVL.

In its sample, this clone was seen once. The V call is TRBV18, the J call TRBJ1-3; D call uncertain. This CDR3 is built from 12 residues. The germline CDR1 and CDR2 sequences are KGHSH and LQKENI. The V end was cut by 2 bases, the J end by 8 bases, with 7 bases between. The CDR3 DNA follows: TGTGCCAGCTCACCATCCGTGGACACCATATATTTT. This translates into CASSPSVDTIYF.